Below, 8 T cell receptor beta chains from the same sample are listed, as sequenced in a study of spatial heterogeneity in lung cancer. Noted time point: sample taken at primary tumor resection. Via MiXCR, TCRdb re-called the 5' RACE reads, giving one row per CDR3 protein. The table lists under 85,000 distinct CDR3 sequences, 7.5% to 9.5% of them singletons. The source material was PBMCs, sampled at surgery. Source of these receptors: a male donor with early-stage non-small cell lung cancer.

The sample holds a few counts of this clonotype. This chain joins TRBV7-9 and TRBJ1-5; a possible D gene is TRBD1 (6 bases). The germline CDR1 and CDR2 sequences are SEHNR and FQNEAQ (reference sequence). V lost 5 bases and J lost 3, with 11 bases in between. This CDR3 is 14 amino acids long. CDR3 sequence (DNA): TGTGCCAGCAGCCGACAGGTGGACAATCAGCCCCAGCATTTT. Translated, it gives CASSRQVDNQPQHF.

With respect to this clonotype: This sequence may be a read error, since a much larger clone differs from it by one base. This chain links TRBV27 with TRBJ1-5; weak D call: TRBD1 (5 bases). The CDR3 totals 16 residues. Germline-derived CDR1 and CDR2 are MNHEY and SMNVEV (reference sequence). With 5 bases removed from V and 1 base from J, the gap between germline ends came to 15 bases. This chain's CDR3 is CASSQGVLGSNQPQHF. CDR3 DNA: TGTGCCAGCAGTCAGGGCGTACTGGGGAGCAATCAGCCCCAGCATTTT.

The chain is built from TRBV23-1 and TRBJ1-5, with no clear D. TRBV23-1 is identified as an open reading frame with a role that is uncertain. The CDR3 loop spans 16 amino acids. V was pared by 4 bases and J by 0 bases, with 13 bases between. CDR3 amino acids: CASSRMGVYSNQPQHF. The CDR3 coding sequence is TGCGCCAGCAGTCGTATGGGAGTTTATAGCAATCAGCCCCAGCATTTT.

This clonotype was observed many times. The rearrangement uses TRBV19 and TRBJ2-5; 10 bases are a match to TRBD2. This CDR3 has 15 residues. Looked up from germline, CDR1 is LNHDA and CDR2 is SQIVND (reference sequence). V was pared by 5 bases and J by 2 bases, with 5 bases of the junction left unmatched. The CDR3: CASSEKGLAQETQYF. The CDR3 nucleotides are TGTGCCAGTAGTGAAAAGGGACTAGCGCAAGAGACCCAGTACTTC.

The rearrangement links TRBV6-6 to TRBJ2-7, with a possible D match to TRBD1 (5 bases). Germline CDR1 reads MNHNY; CDR2 reads SVGAGI (reference sequence). The length of the CDR3 is 13 residues. V was clipped by 6 bases and J by 0 bases, with 9 bases between them. The CDR3 loop reads CASRPTVSYEQYF. The CDR3 DNA reads TGTGCCAGCAGACCGACAGTCTCCTACGAGCAGTACTTC.

The V and J genes are TRBV14 and TRBJ2-7; D gene unclear. V lost 1 base and J 5 bases, leaving 12 bases between the germline ends. Germline assignment: CDR1 SGHDN and CDR2 FVKESK. The CDR3 loop spans 14 amino acids. The CDR3: CASSQAQARDEQYF. The CDR3 DNA reads as TGTGCCAGCAGCCAAGCGCAGGCCCGGGACGAGCAGTACTTC.

This chain links TRBV19 with TRBJ2-3, with TRBD2 identical over 10 bases. CDR3 length: 15 residues. Germline lookup yields CDR1 LNHDA and CDR2 SQIVND (reference sequence). Trimming at V came to 2 bases and at J to 6 bases, leaving 5 bases not matched to a gene. The CDR3 DNA sequence: TGTGCCAGTAGTATACTAGCGGGAGCAGGGGATACGCAGTATTTT. Its protein is CASSILAGAGDTQYF. Drawing the rest from reference TRBV19 and TRBJ2-3, the complete variable domain is DGGITQSPKYLFRKEGQNVTLSCEQNLNHDAMYWYRQDPGQGLRLIYYSQIVNDFQKGDIAEGYSVSREKKESFPLTVTSAQKNPTAFYLCASSILAGAGDTQYFGPGTRLTVL.

This clonotype was seen only a few times. The chain has TRBV2 and TRBJ1-5; D is undetermined. From germline, CDR1 is SNHLY and CDR2 FYNNEI. V was shortened by 8 bases and J by 2 bases, with 10 bases between the two germline ends. The CDR3 is 13 residues long. In DNA, the CDR3 is TGTGCCAGCTCTAATGAGGGCAATCAGCCCCAGCATTTT. Its protein product is CASSNEGNQPQHF.